This entry concerns a single TCR beta chain. Generated by immunoSEQ multiplex PCR, the TCRdb table keeps only in-frame clones and is missing some. Of 81,000 or so clones listed, 88% are singletons. Germline lookup yields CDR1 SQVTM and CDR2 ANQGSEA. V was pared by 2 bases and J by 3 bases, with 9 bases between. The CDR3 contains 13 residues. This specimen belongs to a study of OX40 agonist ivuxolimab in advanced cancers. The material sequenced was CD4+ or CD8+ T cells sorted from blood, taken in a trial of the OX40 agonist ivuxolimab. The TCR was taken from an adult with an advanced solid tumor such as melanoma, head and neck, liver or kidney cancer. V is TRBV29-1 and J is TRBJ2-3; no firm D call. This chain's CDR3 is CSVESQPTDTQYF. CDR3 in DNA: TGCAGCGTTGAATCCCAACCGACAGATACGCAGTATTTT.